This is a list of T cell receptor beta chains from one sample in a study of blood T cell repertoires in COVID-19. The method was immunoSEQ multiplex PCR; TCRdb's version includes in-frame clones alone and lacks a portion of them. This table holds 150,000 to 200,000 clones, around 80% found once. Sequenced input: PBMCs or T cells enriched from blood (not recorded which). Source of these receptors: a woman aged 60-75 years who had recovered from COVID-19. Both conserved end residues are part of each CDR3. A D gene is named only where the DNA matches it firmly. Size values are once, few and many counts, or a class for expanded clones, and some rows have none.

clone size: NA; D gene: NA; V gene: TRBV7-9; J gene: TRBJ1-3; CDR3 DNA: TGTGCCAGCAGCTTAGGAGGGAACCCTGGAAACACCATATATTTT; CDR3 protein: CASSLGGNPGNTIYF
clone size: NA; D gene: TRBD1; V gene: TRBV11-3; J gene: TRBJ2-7; CDR3 DNA: TGTGCCAGCAGCCTGGGACAGGGCAACGAGCAGTACTTC; CDR3 protein: CASSLGQGNEQYF
clone size: once; D gene: NA; V gene: TRBV3-1/TRBV3-2; J gene: TRBJ1-2; CDR3 DNA: TGTGCCAGCAGTCCCCTTCAGGGTAATAATGGCTACACCTTC; CDR3 protein: CASSPLQGNNGYTF
clone size: few; D gene: NA; V gene: TRBV24-1; J gene: TRBJ2-1; CDR3 DNA: TGTGCCACCAGTGACGCGGGACAGTCCTTTGGGAATGAGCAGTTCTTC; CDR3 protein: CATSDAGQSFGNEQFF
clone size: NA; D gene: TRBD1; V gene: TRBV27; J gene: TRBJ1-6; CDR3 DNA: TGTGCCAGCAGTGGGGCGGTCGGACAGGACTTCTATAATTCACCCCTCCACTTT; CDR3 protein: CASSGAVGQDFYNSPLHF
clone size: NA; D gene: NA; V gene: TRBV19; J gene: TRBJ2-2; CDR3 DNA: TGTGCCAGTAGTATGCAGGTGGACACCGGGGAGCTGTTTTTT; CDR3 protein: CASSMQVDTGELFF
clone size: NA; D gene: NA; V gene: TRBV29-1; J gene: TRBJ1-6; CDR3 DNA: TGCAGCGTTGCTACCGGGGATCTCAATTCACCCCTCCACTTT; CDR3 protein: CSVATGDLNSPLHF
clone size: NA; D gene: TRBD2; V gene: TRBV2; J gene: TRBJ2-1; CDR3 DNA: TGTGCCAGCAGGGTCGGCCTAGCGGGTGAGCAGTTCTTC; CDR3 protein: CASRVGLAGEQFF
clone size: NA; D gene: NA; V gene: TRBV6-2/TRBV6-3; J gene: TRBJ2-1; CDR3 DNA: TGTGCCAGCAGTTACCGGGCCTACAATGAGCAGTTCTTC; CDR3 protein: CASSYRAYNEQFF
clone size: NA; D gene: TRBD2; V gene: TRBV27; J gene: TRBJ2-5; CDR3 DNA: TGTGCCAGCAGTCCCATCCTAGCGGGGAGGGAGACCCAGTACTTC; CDR3 protein: CASSPILAGRETQYF
clone size: NA; D gene: TRBD1; V gene: TRBV7-9; J gene: TRBJ1-2; CDR3 DNA: TGTGCCAGCAGCGGACAGGGTTTCGGCTACACCTTC; CDR3 protein: CASSGQGFGYTF
clone size: NA; D gene: NA; V gene: TRBV6-1; J gene: TRBJ2-5; CDR3 DNA: TGTGCCAGCAGTGCCCCGCGACTAGTCTATGAAGAGACCCAGTACTTC; CDR3 protein: CASSAPRLVYEETQYF
clone size: NA; D gene: NA; V gene: TRBV30; J gene: TRBJ2-1; CDR3 DNA: TGTGCCTGGCTGCGGGTAGGGAATGAGCAGTTCTTC; CDR3 protein: CAWLRVGNEQFF
clone size: NA; D gene: TRBD1; V gene: TRBV24-1; J gene: TRBJ2-5; CDR3 DNA: TGTGCCACCAGTGTCGCCGGGACAGTTAACCAAGAGACCCAGTACTTC; CDR3 protein: CATSVAGTVNQETQYF